A single sample is the source of the 3 T cell receptor beta chains below, sequenced in a study of blood T cell repertoires in COVID-19 (dated by TCRdb to between 2020 and 2021). The method was the immunoSEQ multiplex PCR assay. TCRdb holds this immuneACCESS table with in-frame rearrangements only. Some clones are missing; in checked studies, unresolved V genes explain under half, and the rest has no known cause. The sample table records about 80,000 clones; 70% to 80% of these occur just once. Clones ranked in the top ten supply approximately 15% of the sample. Material for sequencing was peripheral blood. These receptors all come from a man in his 70s with active or convalescent COVID-19.

The chain is built from TRBV28 and TRBJ2-7; 10 nucleotides align to TRBD1. The ends lost 8 bases at V and 5 bases at J; junction bases unmatched: 12. Germline lookup yields CDR1 MDHEN and CDR2 SYDVKM. The CDR3 runs to 15 residues. The chain's CDR3 is CASRGEGQGRHEQYF. The CDR3 DNA follows: TGTGCCAGCCGGGGCGAGGGACAGGGGAGGCACGAGCAGTACTTC.

This clone has only one observation. This chain uses TRBV3-1 (or the pseudogene TRBV3-2) with TRBJ1-4; no firm D call. CDR3 size: 14 residues. Germline CDR1 and CDR2: LGHDT and YNNKEL (reference sequence). The V and J ends lost 3 bases and 4 bases respectively, with 9 bases between them. The chain's CDR3 is CASSQLSSNEKLFF. As DNA, the CDR3 is TGTGCCAGCAGCCAGCTATCTAGTAATGAAAAACTGTTTTTT.

The chain couples TRBV7-9 to TRBJ1-2; D not certain. In germline, CDR1 is SEHNR, CDR2 FQNEAQ (reference sequence). Trimming removed 1 base at V and 5 bases at J, with 5 bases between. The CDR3 is made up of 12 amino acids. The CDR3 protein is CASSLDTYGYTF. The CDR3 nucleotides read TGTGCCAGCAGCTTAGACACGTATGGCTACACCTTC.